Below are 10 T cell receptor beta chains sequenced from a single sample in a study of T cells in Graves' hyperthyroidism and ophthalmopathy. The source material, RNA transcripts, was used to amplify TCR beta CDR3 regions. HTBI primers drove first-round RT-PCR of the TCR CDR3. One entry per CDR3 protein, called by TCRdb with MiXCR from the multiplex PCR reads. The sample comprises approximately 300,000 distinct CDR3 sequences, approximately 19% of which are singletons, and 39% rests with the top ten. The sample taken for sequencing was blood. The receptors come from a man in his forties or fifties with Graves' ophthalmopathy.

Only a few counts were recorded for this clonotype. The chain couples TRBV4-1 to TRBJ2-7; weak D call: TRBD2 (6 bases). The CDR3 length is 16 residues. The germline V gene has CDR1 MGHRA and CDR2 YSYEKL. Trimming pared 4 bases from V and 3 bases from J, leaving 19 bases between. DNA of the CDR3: TGCGCCAGCAGCCCGGGGGTAGCCAGGAGATTCTACGAGCAGTACTTC. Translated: CASSPGVARRFYEQYF.

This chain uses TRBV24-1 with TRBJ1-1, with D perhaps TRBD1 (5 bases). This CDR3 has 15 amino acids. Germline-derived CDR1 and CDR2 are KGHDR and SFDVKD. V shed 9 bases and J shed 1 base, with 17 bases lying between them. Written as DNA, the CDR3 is TGTGCCACCCGGGGGGACGGGGCGGAGAACACTGAAGCTTTCTTT. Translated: CATRGDGAENTEAFF.

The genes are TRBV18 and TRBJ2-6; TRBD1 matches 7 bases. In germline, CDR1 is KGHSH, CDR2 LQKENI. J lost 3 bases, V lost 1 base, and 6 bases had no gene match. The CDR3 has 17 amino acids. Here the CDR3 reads CASSPQTGRIGANVLTF. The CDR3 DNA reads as TGTGCCAGCTCACCACAGACAGGGCGGATTGGGGCCAACGTCCTGACTTTC. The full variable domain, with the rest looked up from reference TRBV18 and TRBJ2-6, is NAGVMQNPRHLVRRRGQEARLRCSPMKGHSHVYWYRQLPEEGLKFMVYLQKENIIDESGMPKERFSAEFPKEGPSILRIQQVVRGDSAAYFCASSPQTGRIGANVLTFGAGSRLTVL.

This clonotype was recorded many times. CDR3 nucleotide sequence: TGTGCCAGCAGTGCCAACGGGGGGACGGGATACGAGCAGTACTTC. The encoded protein is CASSANGGTGYEQYF. This chain connects TRBV11-2 to TRBJ2-7; TRBD2 aligns across 7 bases. This CDR3 is 15 amino acids long. CDR1 and CDR2 from the germline V gene are SGHAT and FQNNGV. V trimming: 6 bases; J trimming: 4 bases; junction bases outside the gene matches: 12.

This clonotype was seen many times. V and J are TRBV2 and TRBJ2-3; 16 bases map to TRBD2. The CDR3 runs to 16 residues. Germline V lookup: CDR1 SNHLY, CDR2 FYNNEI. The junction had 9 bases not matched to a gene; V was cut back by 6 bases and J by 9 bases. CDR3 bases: TGTGCCAGCAGGGCCGGGACTAGCGGGAGGGCAGGCACGCAGTATTTT. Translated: CASRAGTSGRAGTQYF. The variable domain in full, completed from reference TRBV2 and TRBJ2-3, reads EPEVTQTPSHQVTQMGQEVILRCVPISNHLYFYWYRQILGQKVEFLVSFYNNEISEKSEIFDDQFSVERPDGSNFTLKIRSTKLEDSAMYFCASRAGTSGRAGTQYFGPGTRLTVL.

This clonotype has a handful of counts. CDR3 protein: CASSVNIDQETQYF. CDR3 coding DNA: TGTGCCAGCAGCGTCAACATAGACCAAGAGACCCAGTACTTC. The chain carries TRBV7-2 and TRBJ2-5; D gene ambiguous. Germline-derived CDR1 and CDR2 are SGHTA and FQGNSA. CDR3 size: 14 residues. V dropped 5 bases and J dropped 0 bases, with 10 bases sitting between them.

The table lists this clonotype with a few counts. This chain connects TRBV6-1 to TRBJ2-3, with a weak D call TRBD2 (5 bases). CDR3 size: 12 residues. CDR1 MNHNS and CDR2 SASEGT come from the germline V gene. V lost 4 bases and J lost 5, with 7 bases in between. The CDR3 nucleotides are TGTGCCAGCAGTGTAGGGAGAGATACGCAGTATTTT. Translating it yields CASSVGRDTQYF.

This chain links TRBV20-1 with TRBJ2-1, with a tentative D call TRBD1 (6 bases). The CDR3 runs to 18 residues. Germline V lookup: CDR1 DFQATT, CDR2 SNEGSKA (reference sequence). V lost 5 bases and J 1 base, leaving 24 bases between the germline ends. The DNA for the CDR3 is TGCAGTGCTTTGACAGGTACTAGTTCCCGCGTTTCCTACAATGAGCAGTTCTTC. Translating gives CSALTGTSSRVSYNEQFF.

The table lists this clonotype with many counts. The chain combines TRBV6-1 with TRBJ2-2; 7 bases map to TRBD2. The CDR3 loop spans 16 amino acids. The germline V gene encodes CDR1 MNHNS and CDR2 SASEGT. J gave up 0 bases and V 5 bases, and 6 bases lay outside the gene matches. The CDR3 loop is CASSYGSGANTGELFF. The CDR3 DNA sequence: TGTGCCAGCAGTTATGGGAGCGGGGCGAACACCGGGGAGCTGTTTTTT.

CDR3 region: CASRAGTGNTGELFF. The CDR3 region has the DNA TGTGCCAGCAGGGCCGGGACAGGGAACACCGGGGAGCTGTTTTTT. The J gene is TRBJ2-2, the V gene TRBV6-1, with 8 bases lining up with TRBD1. The CDR3 consists of 15 residues. Trimming cost V 6 bases and J 1 base; bases outside gene matches: 4. Germline V gene sequence: CDR1 MNHNS, CDR2 SASEGT.